This entry describes one T cell receptor beta chain. The sample originates from a study of a mutant IDH1 vaccine in newly diagnosed glioma. Study in general: Every participant had undergone radiotherapy, temozolomide, or both before, and most underwent both.

Clones were read by immunoSEQ multiplex PCR, and TCRdb kept only the in-frame ones, dropping some. The profile shows 50,000 to 65,000 clones, 80% to 90% of them singletons. Time point reported: baseline, week 1 (first vaccination visit). As to treatment: pre-vaccination baseline after standard-of-care therapy. The astrocytomas were IDH1-mutant, ATRX-negative, and WHO grade 3 or 4. CDR1 is MNHNY and CDR2 is SVGAGI in the germline V gene (reference sequence). The CDR3 is 14 residues long. Trimming at V came to 6 bases and at J to 2 bases, leaving 5 bases not matched to a gene. This TCR was sampled from a man aged 18 to 30 with glioma. The chain has TRBV6-6 and TRBJ2-7; 9 bases align to TRBD2. Material: PBMCs, obtained from a glioma patient treated with radiotherapy, temozolomide or both. The CDR3 region is CASSSSGGTYEQYF. The CDR3 coding sequence is TGTGCCAGCAGCTCAAGCGGGGGGACCTACGAGCAGTACTTC.